The 7 T cell receptor beta chains below were found in one sample sequenced in a study of T cells after yellow fever vaccination. TCRdb re-analysed the 5' RACE reads in MiXCR, keeping a single row per CDR3 protein. The sample consists of about 500,000 distinct CDR3 sequences, approximately 16% of them appearing once. Here the sequenced sample was PBMCs, taken 5 days after the first yellow fever vaccination. These receptors all stem from a man aged 18 to 35 who received the YFV17D yellow fever vaccine.

This clonotype was found a few times. The gene calls are TRBV6-1 and TRBJ2-5; D may be TRBD1 (6 bases). Trimming removed 10 bases at V and 3 bases at J, with 21 bases between. Germline loops: CDR1 MNHNS, CDR2 SASEGT. The CDR3 is made up of 15 amino acids. CDR3 amino acids: CATQGSIGIKETQYF. DNA of the CDR3: TGTGCCACCCAGGGGTCTATAGGGATAAAAGAGACCCAGTACTTC.

This clonotype was counted at least ten times. The junction differs from germline at one of its ends, possibly a read error. This chain links TRBV4-1 with TRBJ1-1; the D is unclear. This CDR3 spans 15 amino acids. CDR1 is MGHRA, CDR2 YSYEKL, per germline. In nucleotides, the CDR3 is TGCGCCAGCAGTCAAGGACGGCCTATGAACACTGAAGCTTTCTTT. Translated: CASSQGRPMNTEAFF.

This clonotype was observed a few times. The V and J genes are TRBV30 and TRBJ2-2, with 8 bases lining up with TRBD2. After removal of 2 bases from V and 7 bases from J, the junction contained 9 bases not matched to a gene. The germline gives CDR1 GTSNPN, CDR2 SVGIG (reference sequence). This CDR3 region has 15 residues. The DNA of the CDR3 is TGTGCCTGGAGTATTTGGCGGGGGGTCGGCGGGGAGCTGTTTTTT. Amino acid sequence: CAWSIWRGVGGELFF.

The chain couples TRBV7-2 to TRBJ1-2; D ambiguous. Germline-derived CDR1 and CDR2 are SGHTA and FQGNSA. Trimming took 7 bases from V and 6 from J, leaving 15 bases between them. This CDR3 spans 13 amino acids. Here the CDR3 reads CASTIAGFDGYTF. CDR3 in DNA: TGTGCCAGCACGATAGCGGGATTCGATGGCTACACCTTC.

This clonotype was counted only a few times. The chain combines TRBV10-3 with TRBJ2-3, with D uncertain. The V end lost 6 bases, the J end lost 1 base, and 14 bases lay between the germline ends. CDR3 size: 15 residues. Germline CDR1 reads ENHRY; CDR2 reads SYGVKD. The CDR3 DNA reads as TGTGCCATCAGGGCGTTGGAAAACCGCACAGATACGCAGTATTTT. It yields the protein CAIRALENRTDTQYF.

V and J are TRBV10-2 and TRBJ1-1; D remains unclear. This CDR3 region has 12 residues. Germline loops: CDR1 WSHSY, CDR2 SAAADI. V was trimmed by 4 bases and J by 7 bases, leaving 10 bases between them. This CDR3 is CASSVGQFEAFF. DNA of the CDR3: TGCGCCAGCAGTGTAGGGCAGTTTGAAGCTTTCTTT.

The sample holds many counts of this clonotype. J is TRBJ1-5 and V is TRBV12-3 or TRBV12-4, with TRBD1 identical over 10 bases. V lost 6 bases and J lost 5; bases outside the gene matches: 1. The CDR3 sequence is 13 residues long. The DNA for the CDR3 is TGTGCCAGCAGGGGGACAGGGGATCAGCCCCAGCATTTT. Encoded protein: CASRGTGDQPQHF.